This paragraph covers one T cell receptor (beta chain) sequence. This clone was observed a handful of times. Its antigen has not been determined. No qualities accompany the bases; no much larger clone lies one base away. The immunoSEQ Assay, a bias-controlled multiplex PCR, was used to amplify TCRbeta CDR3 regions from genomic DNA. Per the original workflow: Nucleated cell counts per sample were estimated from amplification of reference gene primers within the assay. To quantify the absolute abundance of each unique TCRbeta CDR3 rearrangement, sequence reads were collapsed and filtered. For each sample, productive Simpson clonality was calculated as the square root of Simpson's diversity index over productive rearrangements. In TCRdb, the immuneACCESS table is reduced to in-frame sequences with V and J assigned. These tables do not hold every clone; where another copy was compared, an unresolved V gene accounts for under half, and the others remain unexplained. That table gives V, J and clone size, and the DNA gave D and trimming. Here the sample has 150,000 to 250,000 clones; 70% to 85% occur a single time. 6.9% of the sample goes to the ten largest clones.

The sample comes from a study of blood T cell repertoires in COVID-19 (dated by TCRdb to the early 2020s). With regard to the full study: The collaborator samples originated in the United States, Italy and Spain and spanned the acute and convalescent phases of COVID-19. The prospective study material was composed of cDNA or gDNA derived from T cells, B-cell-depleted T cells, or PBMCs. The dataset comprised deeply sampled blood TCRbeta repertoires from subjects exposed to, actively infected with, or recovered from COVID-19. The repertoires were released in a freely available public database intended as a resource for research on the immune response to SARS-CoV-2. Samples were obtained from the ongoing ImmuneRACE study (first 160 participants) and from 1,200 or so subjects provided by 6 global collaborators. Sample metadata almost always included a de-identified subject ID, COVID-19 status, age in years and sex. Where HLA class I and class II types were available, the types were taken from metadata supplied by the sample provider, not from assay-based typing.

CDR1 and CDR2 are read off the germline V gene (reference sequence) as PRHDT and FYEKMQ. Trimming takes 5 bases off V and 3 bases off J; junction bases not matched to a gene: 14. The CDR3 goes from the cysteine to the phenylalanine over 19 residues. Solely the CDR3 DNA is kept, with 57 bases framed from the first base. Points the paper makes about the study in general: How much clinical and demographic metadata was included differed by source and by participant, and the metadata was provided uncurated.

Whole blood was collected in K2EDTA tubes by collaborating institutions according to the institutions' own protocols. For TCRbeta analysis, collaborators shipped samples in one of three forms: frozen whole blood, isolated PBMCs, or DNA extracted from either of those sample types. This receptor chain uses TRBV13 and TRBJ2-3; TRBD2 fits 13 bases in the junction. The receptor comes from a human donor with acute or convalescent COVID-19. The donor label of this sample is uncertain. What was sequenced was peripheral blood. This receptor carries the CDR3 CASSPGLAGDDGGTDTQYF. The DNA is TGTGCCAGCAGCCCCGGACTAGCGGGAGATGATGGAGGGACAGATACGCAGTATTTT.